This T cell receptor beta chain was observed in a study of T-cell memory formation after mild COVID-19. Across the study: Clusters were largely donor specific.

This CDR3 spans 13 amino acids. V shed 8 bases and J shed 4 bases, with 12 bases lying between them. Constant-segment primers were used for 5'RACE, and the resulting TCR alpha and TCR beta cDNA libraries carried sample barcodes and UMIs. TCRdb analysed the 5' RACE reads with MiXCR anew, one entry per CDR3 protein. The sample records over 120,000 distinct CDR3 sequences, over 15% being singletons. Sequenced sample: PBMCs or a T cell subset sorted from them (not recorded which). This sequence joins TRBV12-3 or TRBV12-4 and TRBJ1-3; no firm D call. This clonotype was obtained from an adult woman who had mild COVID-19 (a few samples of this study predate the infection). Cell type and time point are not known. The CDR3 region has the DNA TGTGCCAGCGGCATGGCGGAAGGAAACACCATATATTTT. Protein product: CASGMAEGNTIYF.